This is a list of T cell receptor beta chains from one sample in a study of response to subunit inactivated influenza vaccine. MiXCR, applied by TCRdb to the RT-PCR reads, yields one record per CDR3 protein. Of some 600,000 distinct CDR3 sequences in the sample, around 13% were seen once. Sequenced material: PBMCs from blood, taken approximately 15 days before vaccination. Receptors originate from a man in his fifties or sixties who received an inactivated influenza vaccine. Each CDR3 is given with its conserved first and last residue. Each record gives: CDR3 length, D gene, V gene, J gene, clone size, CDR3 DNA, CDR3 protein. The D gene is left open where the match is weak. Size is omitted from some rows. Given values are once, few, many or a class for expanded clones.

16,NA,TRBV12-3/TRBV12-4,TRBJ2-2,NA,TGTGCCAGCAGCTTTGGCCCCCCGGGGAACACCGGGGAGCTGTTTTTT,CASSFGPPGNTGELFF
16,TRBD2,TRBV6-1,TRBJ2-1,NA,TGTGCCAGCAGTAAGTTTGGGACTAGCGAAAACAATGAGCAGTTCTTC,CASSKFGTSENNEQFF
12,TRBD1,TRBV20-1,TRBJ1-4,NA,TGCAGTGCTAGGACAGGGGACTTGAAACTGTTTTTT,CSARTGDLKLFF
15,TRBD2,TRBV20-1,TRBJ2-3,many,TGCAGTGCTACTAGCGGGAGGGAAGGCACAGATACGCAGTATTTT,CSATSGREGTDTQYF
17,NA,TRBV10-3,TRBJ2-3,NA,TGTGCCATCAGTGAGTTTACCCTCGGGGGCCGCACAGATACGCAGTATTTT,CAISEFTLGGRTDTQYF
15,TRBD2,TRBV4-3,TRBJ2-3,NA,TGCGCCAGCAGCCAAGATCGGGCGGGAGAGGAGGCGCAGTATTTT,CASSQDRAGEEAQYF
16,TRBD2,TRBV7-9,TRBJ2-5,NA,TGTGCCAGCAGCTTAGCAGCCGGACTAGTAGAAGAGACCCAGTACTTC,CASSLAAGLVEETQYF
14,NA,TRBV28,TRBJ2-5,NA,TGTGCCAGCAGTTTGTCGGGTGGTAGCAGGGCCCAGTACTTC,CASSLSGGSRAQYF
14,NA,TRBV5-6,TRBJ1-2,many,TGTGCCAGCCGCCCCATGGGGGGCGCCTATGGCTACACCTTC,CASRPMGGAYGYTF
15,TRBD1,TRBV27,TRBJ1-2,many,TGTGCCAGCAGTTTGGCCAGACAGGGGACGGCTGGCTACACCTTC,CASSLARQGTAGYTF